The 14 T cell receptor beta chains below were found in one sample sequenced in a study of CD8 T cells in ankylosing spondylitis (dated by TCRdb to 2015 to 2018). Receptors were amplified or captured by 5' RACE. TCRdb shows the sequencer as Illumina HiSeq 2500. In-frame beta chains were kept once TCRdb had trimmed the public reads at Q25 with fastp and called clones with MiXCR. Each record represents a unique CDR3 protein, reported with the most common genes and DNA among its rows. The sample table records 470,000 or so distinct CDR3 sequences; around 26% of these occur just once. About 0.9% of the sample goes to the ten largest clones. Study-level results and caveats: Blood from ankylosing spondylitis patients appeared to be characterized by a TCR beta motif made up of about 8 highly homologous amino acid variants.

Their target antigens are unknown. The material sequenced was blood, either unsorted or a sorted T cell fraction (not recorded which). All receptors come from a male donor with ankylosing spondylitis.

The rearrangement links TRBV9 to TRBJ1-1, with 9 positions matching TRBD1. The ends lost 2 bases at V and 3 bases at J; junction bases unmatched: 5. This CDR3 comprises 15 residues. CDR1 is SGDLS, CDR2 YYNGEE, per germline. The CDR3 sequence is CASSVDYRGHTEAFF. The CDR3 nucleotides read TGTGCCAGCAGCGTCGACTACAGGGGGCACACTGAAGCTTTCTTT.

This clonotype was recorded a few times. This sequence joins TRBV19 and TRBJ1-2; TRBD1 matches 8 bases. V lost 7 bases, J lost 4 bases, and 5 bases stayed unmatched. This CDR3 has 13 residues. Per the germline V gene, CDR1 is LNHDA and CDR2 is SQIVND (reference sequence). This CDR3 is CASTPQGVYGYTF. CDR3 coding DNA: TGTGCCAGTACCCCACAGGGGGTCTATGGCTACACCTTC.

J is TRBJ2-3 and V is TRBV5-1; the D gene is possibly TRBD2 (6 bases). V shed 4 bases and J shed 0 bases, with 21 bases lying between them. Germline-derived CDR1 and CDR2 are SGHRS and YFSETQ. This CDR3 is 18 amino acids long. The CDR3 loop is CASSLGVTSTSSTDTQYF. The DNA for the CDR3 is TGCGCCAGCAGCCTGGGGGTTACTAGCACGTCAAGCACAGATACGCAGTATTTT.

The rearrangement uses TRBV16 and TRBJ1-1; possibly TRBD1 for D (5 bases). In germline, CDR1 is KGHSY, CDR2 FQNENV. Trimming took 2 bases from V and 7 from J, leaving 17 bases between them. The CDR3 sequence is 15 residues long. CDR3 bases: TGTGCCAGCAGCCAACCGGGACTCTCTTGGAATGAAGCTTTCTTT. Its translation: CASSQPGLSWNEAFF.

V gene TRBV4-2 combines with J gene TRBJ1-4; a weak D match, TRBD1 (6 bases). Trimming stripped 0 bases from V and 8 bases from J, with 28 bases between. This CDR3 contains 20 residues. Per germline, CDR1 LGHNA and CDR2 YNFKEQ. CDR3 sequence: CASSQDLYIRQGRLGEKLFF. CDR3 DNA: TGTGCCAGCAGCCAAGACCTCTATATCAGGCAGGGGCGTTTGGGAGAAAAACTGTTTTTT.

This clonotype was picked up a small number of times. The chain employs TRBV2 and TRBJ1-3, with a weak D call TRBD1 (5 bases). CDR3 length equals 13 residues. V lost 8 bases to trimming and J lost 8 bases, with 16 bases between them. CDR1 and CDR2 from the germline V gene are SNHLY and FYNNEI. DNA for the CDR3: TGTGCCAGCGGCTACTTCCAGGGATACACCATATATTTT. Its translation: CASGYFQGYTIYF.

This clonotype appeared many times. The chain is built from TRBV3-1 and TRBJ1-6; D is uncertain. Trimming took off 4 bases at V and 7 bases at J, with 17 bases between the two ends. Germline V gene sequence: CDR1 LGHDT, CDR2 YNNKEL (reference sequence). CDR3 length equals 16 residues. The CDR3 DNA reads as TGTGCCAGCAGCCCTAATGGAGACCCTCGCAATTCACCCCTCCACTTT. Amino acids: CASSPNGDPRNSPLHF. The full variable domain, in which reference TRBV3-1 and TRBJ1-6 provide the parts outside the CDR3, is DTAVSQTPKYLVTQMGNDKSIKCEQNLGHDTMYWYKQDSKKFLKIMFSYNNKELIINETVPNRFSPKSPDKAHLNLHINSLELGDSAVYFCASSPNGDPRNSPLHFGNGTRLTVT.

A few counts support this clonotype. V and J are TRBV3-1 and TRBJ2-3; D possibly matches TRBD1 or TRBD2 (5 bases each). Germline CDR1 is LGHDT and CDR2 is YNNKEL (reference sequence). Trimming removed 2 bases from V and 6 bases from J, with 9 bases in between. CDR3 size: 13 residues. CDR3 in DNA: TGTGCCAGCAGCCAAAAGGGACGTGATACGCAGTATTTT. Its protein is CASSQKGRDTQYF.

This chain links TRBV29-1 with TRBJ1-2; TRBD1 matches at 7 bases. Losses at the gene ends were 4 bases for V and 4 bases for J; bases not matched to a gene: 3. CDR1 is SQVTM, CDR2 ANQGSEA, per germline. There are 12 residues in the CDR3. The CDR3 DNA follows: TGCAGCGTTGGAGACAGGGCCTATGGCTACACCTTC. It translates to CSVGDRAYGYTF.

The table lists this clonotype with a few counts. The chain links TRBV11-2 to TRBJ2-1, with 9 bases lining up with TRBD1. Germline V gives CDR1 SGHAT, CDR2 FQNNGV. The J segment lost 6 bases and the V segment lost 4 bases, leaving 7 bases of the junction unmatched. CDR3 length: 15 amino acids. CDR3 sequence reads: CASSSMDRGGNEQFF. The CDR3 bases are TGTGCCAGCAGCTCGATGGACAGGGGAGGCAATGAGCAGTTCTTC. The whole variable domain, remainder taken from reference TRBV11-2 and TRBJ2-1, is EAGVAQSPRYKIIEKRQSVAFWCNPISGHATLYWYQQILGQGPKLLIQFQNNGVVDDSQLPKDRFSAERLKGVDSTLKIQPAKLEDSAVYLCASSSMDRGGNEQFFGPGTRLTVL.

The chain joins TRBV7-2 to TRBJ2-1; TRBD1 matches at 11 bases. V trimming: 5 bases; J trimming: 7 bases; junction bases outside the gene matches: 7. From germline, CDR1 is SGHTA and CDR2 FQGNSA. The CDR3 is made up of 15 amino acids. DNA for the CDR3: TGTGCCAGCAGCCAGAGGACAGGGGGCTTAAATGAGCAGTTCTTC. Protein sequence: CASSQRTGGLNEQFF.

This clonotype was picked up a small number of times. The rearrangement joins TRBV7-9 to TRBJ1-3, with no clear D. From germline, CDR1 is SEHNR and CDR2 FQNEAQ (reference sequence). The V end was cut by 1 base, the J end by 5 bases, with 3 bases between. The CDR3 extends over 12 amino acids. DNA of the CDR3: TGTGCCAGCAGCTTAGACAGAAACACCATATATTTT. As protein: CASSLDRNTIYF. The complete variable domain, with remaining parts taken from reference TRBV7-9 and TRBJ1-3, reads DTGVSQNPRHKITKRGQNVTFRCDPISEHNRLYWYRQTLGQGPEFLTYFQNEAQLEKSRLLSDRFSAERPKGSFSTLEIQRTEQGDSAMYLCASSLDRNTIYFGEGSWLTVV.

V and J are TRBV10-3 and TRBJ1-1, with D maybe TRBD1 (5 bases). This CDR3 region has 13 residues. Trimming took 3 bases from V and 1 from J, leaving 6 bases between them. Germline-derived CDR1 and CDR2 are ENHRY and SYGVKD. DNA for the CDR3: TGTGCCATCAGTGACGGGGGGAACACTGAAGCTTTCTTT. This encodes CAISDGGNTEAFF.

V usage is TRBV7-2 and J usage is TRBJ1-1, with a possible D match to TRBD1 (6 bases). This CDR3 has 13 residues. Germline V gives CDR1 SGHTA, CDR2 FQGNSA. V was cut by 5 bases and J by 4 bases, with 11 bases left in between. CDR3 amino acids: CASSPQGPTEAFF. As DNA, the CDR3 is TGTGCCAGCAGCCCACAGGGACCCACTGAAGCTTTCTTT.